This is a list of T cell receptor beta chains from one sample in a study of fetal regulatory T cell absence and autoimmunity. Clones were sequenced by immunoSEQ multiplex PCR, and TCRdb holds only the in-frame ones, with some missing. Altogether about 46,000 clones are present, about four fifths being singletons, with the ten largest covering 0.35% to 0.45%. Input material: cord blood. The origin of the receptors is a newborn boy with IPEX syndrome. Both conserved end residues are part of each CDR3. Where a row states a size, it is once, few, many or the class of an expanded clone; other rows omit it.

>NA|TRBJ1-2|12|TRBV7-9
CASSLDNYGYTF
>NA|TRBJ2-1|17|TRBV11-2
CASSFAGGISSYNEQFF
>NA|TRBJ1-3|15|TRBV6-1
CASSEAGQPGNTIYF
>NA|TRBJ1-2|16|TRBV5-1
CASSFGPRGSNYGYTF
>NA|TRBJ1-5|13|TRBV21-1
CASRNRGNQPQHF
>NA|TRBJ2-6|14|TRBV10-3
CAISRSSGANVLTF
>NA|TRBJ1-6|15|TRBV6-5
CASSRGGAGGSPLHF
>NA|TRBJ2-1|10|TRBV20-1
CSASGREQFF
>NA|TRBJ2-7|14|TRBV5-1
CASSLPTSSYEQYF
>NA|TRBJ2-1|13|TRBV13
CASGGLAGSEQFF
>NA|TRBJ1-2|15|TRBV6-1
CASSEWNRENYGYTF
>few|TRBJ2-7|14|TRBV30
CAWSVQGGPYEQYF
>NA|TRBJ2-5|16|TRBV7-9
CASSNRLGNYRETQYF
>NA|TRBJ2-1|13|TRBV5-1
CASSLVTGNEQFF
>NA|TRBJ2-3|16|TRBV6-6
CASSYLRQGGTDTQYF
>NA|TRBJ2-7|14|TRBV19
CASSIGSDGYEQYF
>NA|TRBJ1-6|14|TRBV7-9
CASSFLIGSSPLHF
>NA|TRBJ2-3|13|TRBV27
CASSFGPTDTQYF
>NA|TRBJ2-3|20|TRBV6-1
CASSERGTSGRAGSPDTQYF
>few|TRBJ1-2|12|TRBV9
CASSTRGAGYTF
>NA|TRBJ2-2|13|TRBV28
CASSSQGAGELFF
>once|TRBJ1-2|13|TRBV11-2
CASSPGTGWGYTF
>NA|TRBJ1-1|15|TRBV5-1
CASSSRGRPNTEAFF
>NA|TRBJ2-3|16|TRBV27
CASKDGGPWGTDTQYF
>NA|TRBJ1-2|14|TRBV5-1
CASSGSTGPYGYTF
>few|TRBJ1-6|15|TRBV10-3
CAISDIQGGNSPLHF
>NA|TRBJ1-2|14|TRBV19
CASSIEQGNYGYTF
>few|TRBJ2-7|13|TRBV13
CASSPQRVGEQYF
>NA|TRBJ2-7|17|TRBV9
CASSVEEGGVPPYEQYF
>once|TRBJ2-2|15|TRBV2
CASNADRGNTGELFF
>NA|TRBJ2-3|15|TRBV5-4
CASQGTRAITDTQYF
>NA|TRBJ2-3|14|TRBV5-1
CASSLGGNTDTQYF
>NA|TRBJ2-5|14|TRBV6-1
CASSEAGQEETQYF
>NA|TRBJ2-7|13|TRBV10-3
CANRDSFTYEQYF
>once|TRBJ1-4|14|TRBV7-9
CASSFHRKYEKLFF
>NA|TRBJ2-7|16|TRBV6-5
CASSYDSSGASYEQYF
>NA|TRBJ2-7|12|TRBV15
CATKRTSVVQYF
>NA|TRBJ1-3|15|TRBV19
CASSPGAISGNTIYF
>NA|TRBJ2-1|15|TRBV5-1
CASSLRGSSYNEQFF
>NA|TRBJ2-1|15|TRBV18
CAPSPGLADDNEQFF
>NA|TRBJ2-3|16|TRBV13
CASSLRLAGNTDTQYF
>NA|TRBJ1-2|15|TRBV19
CASTLGGTGSYGYTF